This TCR beta chain was identified during a study of CD8+CD57+ T cells in acquired aplastic anemia. Previously, flow cytometry had revealed CD8+CD57+ cell expansion in the patients chosen for sequencing. V was pared by 3 bases and J by 0 bases, with 10 bases of the junction left unmatched. CDR1 and CDR2 from the germline V gene are LNHDA and SQIVND (reference sequence). The CDR3 is made up of 17 amino acids. The template used for profiling TCR beta VDJ and CDR3 was genomic DNA. Using its own MiXCR run on the reads, TCRdb lists one record per CDR3 protein. The sample shows under 200,000 distinct CDR3 sequences, approximately 51% of them seen only once.

This sequence originates from a human donor with aplastic anemia. The chain combines TRBV19 with TRBJ1-1; 7 bases line up with TRBD1. Sequencing used sorted CD4+, CD8+, or CD8+CD57+ T cells (not recorded which) from PBMCs. The CDR3 DNA reads as TGTGCCAGTAGTATGTGGGACAGAAAACTCGTGAACACTGAAGCTTTCTTT. Its translation is CASSMWDRKLVNTEAFF.